The next 10 T cell receptor beta chains were all read from a single sample in a study of human T cells and chemical hapten exposure. TCRdb re-derived calls from the RACE reads in MiXCR, one entry per CDR3 protein. The top ten hold around 26% of the sample, which has approximately 43,000 distinct CDR3 sequences, 3% to 4% seen once. Time point of the sample: patch test 1, 2 weeks after DPC sensitization. Treatment denoted: therapeutic diphenylcyclopropenone sensitization with weekly scalp DPC. The template was total RNA from unfractionated whole blood. Sequenced material: whole blood, taken in connection with sensitization to the hapten diphenylcyclopropenone (DPC). The receptors originated from a man between 45 and 60 years old with alopecia areata. Some clones in this sample may be carry-over from other donors' samples.

In this sample, this clonotype turned up many times. The chain couples TRBV28 to TRBJ1-3; D is unclear. The V and J ends lost 4 bases and 2 bases respectively, with 12 bases between them. This CDR3 has 15 amino acids. Germline CDR1 is MDHEN and CDR2 is SYDVKM. The CDR3, as DNA: TGTGCCAGCAGTTCTGAACCCCTGCCTGGAAACACCATATATTTT. Its protein is CASSSEPLPGNTIYF.

This clonotype showed up many times. V and J are TRBV6-6 and TRBJ1-1; no clear D. V was cut by 11 bases and J by 5 bases, with 12 bases left in between. The CDR3 is 11 residues long. Germline V gene lookup returns CDR1 MNHNY and CDR2 SVGAGI (reference sequence). This chain's CDR3 is CAGASDTEAFF. DNA of the CDR3: TGTGCCGGCGCATCGGATACTGAAGCTTTCTTT.

This clonotype was counted at least ten times. The chain couples TRBV28 to TRBJ1-2; no clear D. V lost 6 bases, J lost 8 bases, and 16 bases lay in between. The CDR3 extends over 13 amino acids. Germline lookup yields CDR1 MDHEN and CDR2 SYDVKM. The CDR3 is CASSPTVVWGYTF. The CDR3 DNA reads as TGTGCCAGCAGCCCAACAGTGGTGTGGGGCTACACCTTC.

The chain links TRBV4-1 to TRBJ2-7; 9 nucleotides line up with TRBD1. The CDR3 is 13 amino acids. Germline CDR1 reads MGHRA; CDR2 reads YSYEKL. V was pared by 4 bases and J by 6 bases, with 4 bases of the junction left unmatched. The CDR3 nucleotides read TGCGCCAGCAGCCGAGGACAGGGGAGCGAGCAGTACTTC. Encoded protein: CASSRGQGSEQYF.

This clonotype appeared many times. CDR3 amino acids: CASSERYGYTF. The CDR3 coding sequence is TGTGCCAGCAGTGAGCGCTATGGCTACACCTTC. The V gene is TRBV2, the J gene TRBJ1-2; D not certain. Germline CDR1 SNHLY, CDR2 FYNNEI. This CDR3 has 11 residues. Trimming stripped 3 bases from V and 4 bases from J, with 3 bases between.

This clonotype was detected many times. The rearrangement joins TRBV7-9 to TRBJ1-2; D ambiguous. CDR3 size: 14 residues. V was trimmed by 3 bases and J by 2 bases, leaving 10 bases between them. CDR1 and CDR2 (germline): SEHNR, FQNEAQ (reference sequence). Written as DNA, the CDR3 is TGTGCCAGCAGCTTGTCTCCACCGAACTATGGCTACACCTTC. Translation: CASSLSPPNYGYTF.

This clonotype was counted many times. The chain links TRBV20-1 to TRBJ2-1, with TRBD2 identical over 7 bases. The CDR3 consists of 15 residues. The V segment lost 2 bases and the J segment 4 bases; nucleotides outside the gene matches: 8. Germline CDR1 reads DFQATT; CDR2 reads SNEGSKA (reference sequence). The DNA of the CDR3 is TGCAGTGCTAGACCGATCGGGACTACATACAATGAGCAGTTCTTC. Its protein product is CSARPIGTTYNEQFF.

The gene calls are TRBV7-9 and TRBJ2-7; tentative D call: TRBD2 (6 bases). The germline CDR1 and CDR2 sequences are SEHNR and FQNEAQ (reference sequence). The CDR3 runs 15 residues. V was shortened by 3 bases and J by 3 bases, with 15 bases between the two germline ends. The CDR3 nucleotides are TGTGCCAGCAGCTTCTCTAGCGCAGTCAACTACGAGCAGTACTTC. It translates to CASSFSSAVNYEQYF.

This chain uses TRBV7-6 with TRBJ1-2, with D unresolved. Per germline, CDR1 SGHVS and CDR2 FNYEAQ. The CDR3 sequence is 14 residues long. V lost 0 bases and J lost 4, with 9 bases in between. Written as DNA, the CDR3 is TGTGCCAGCAGCTTAGCTCAGGAGACCTATGGCTACACCTTC. Translating gives CASSLAQETYGYTF.

This clonotype was detected many times. The chain employs TRBV24-1 and TRBJ2-5; D is unclear. CDR3 length: 13 amino acids. Trimming cost V 6 bases and J 0 bases, with 7 bases left between them. The germline V gene encodes CDR1 KGHDR and CDR2 SFDVKD. The CDR3 region is CATSPLHQETQYF. CDR3 bases: TGTGCCACCAGTCCACTCCACCAAGAGACCCAGTACTTC.